One T cell receptor beta chain is described in this entry. Its antigen is unidentified. This record comes from a study of shared clonotypes between healthy human individuals. Study-wide results and caveats: When naive CD4 clonotypes were compared across a few donors, 4% to 6.5% were shared. Naive subsets generally had larger estimated richness than memory subsets.

Trimming shortened V by 4 bases and J by 5 bases, and 26 bases separated the two germline ends. CDR1 PRHDT and CDR2 FYEKMQ come from the germline V gene (reference sequence). This CDR3 has 18 amino acids. Sequencing used immunoSEQ multiplex PCR; TCRdb keeps in-frame clones, though not all of them. This sample has about 770,000 clones; roughly 72% occur once, and the top ten carry around 1.7%. Donors, without exception, were Caucasian adults residing in Nashville, Tennessee. CD4+ cell separation produced CD45RA+ naive and CD45RA-negative memory subsets. The specimen was memory CD4+ T cells sorted from blood. The subset was: CD45RA-negative fraction. The receptor's source is a woman in her 30s in good health. The V and J genes are TRBV13 and TRBJ1-2, with D possibly TRBD1 on 6 matching bases. CDR3 region: CASSSGDRDTESRYGYTF. In DNA form, the CDR3 reads TGTGCCAGCAGCTCGGGGGACCGGGACACAGAATCCAGATATGGCTACACCTTC.